The entry below gives a single T cell receptor beta chain sequence along with its context. The antigen is undetermined. The CDR3 is made up of 15 amino acids. V lost 6 bases, J lost 4 bases, and 4 bases stayed unmatched. Germline CDR1 reads SNHLY; CDR2 reads FYNNEI. Clones were sequenced by immunoSEQ multiplex PCR, and TCRdb holds only the in-frame ones, with some missing. Among millions of clones listed, about 94% were seen once. This record comes from a study of shared clonotypes between healthy human individuals. Study-level information: Researchers assigned three CD4 naive, three CD4 memory, two CD8 naive and one CD8 memory plate to each donor. Broader study findings: Among non-shared clonotypes, generation probabilities were lower than among those shared by all four donors. Shared across a few donors were roughly 5% of the naive CD4 clonotypes.

Terminally differentiated effector memory CD45RA+ cells were excluded by CCR7 positive selection of CD45RO-negative cells. Participating donors were healthy, HIV-negative adults free of recent acute infections or vaccinations. The source material was naive CD8+ T cells sorted from blood. This chain uses TRBV2 with TRBJ2-2, with 11 bases aligning to TRBD1. This TCR was recovered from a man aged 18 to 35 in good health. The CDR3 DNA is TGTGCCAGCAGCAAGGACAGGGGGCTCACCGGGGAGCTGTTTTTT. Its translation is CASSKDRGLTGELFF.